The next 13 T cell receptor beta chains were all read from a single sample in a study of cytomegalovirus exposure and HLA in healthy donors (dated by TCRdb to between 2016 and 2019). Library construction relied on the immunoSEQ multiplex PCR assay. Not all clones reach the TCRdb copy of this immuneACCESS table, which keeps in-frame sequences only. Checked studies attribute under half of the gap to unresolved V genes and leave the rest unexplained. In all, the sample holds some 140,000 clones, and approximately 80% of those were seen once. Approximately 30% of the sample is taken by the ten largest. Sequencing was performed on PBMCs. The source of these receptors is a man in his thirties or forties in good health and CMV-seropositive.

The J gene is TRBJ1-2, the V gene TRBV7-9; the D is unclear. Germline CDR1 SEHNR, CDR2 FQNEAQ (reference sequence). The CDR3 totals 15 residues. V was shortened by 1 base and J by 6 bases, with 15 bases between the two germline ends. The CDR3: CASSLDEGNLNGYTF. The CDR3 DNA reads TGTGCCAGCAGCTTAGATGAGGGAAACCTCAATGGCTACACCTTC.

The chain combines TRBV7-2 with TRBJ2-5; maybe TRBD1 (6 bases). This CDR3 comprises 15 residues. Germline CDR1 reads SGHTA; CDR2 reads FQGNSA. V lost 2 bases to trimming and J lost 2 bases, with 12 bases between them. CDR3 in DNA: TGTGCCAGCAGCTTAAGGGGTAGGGGGCAAGAGACCCAGTACTTC. It is translated as CASSLRGRGQETQYF. The full variable domain, completed using reference TRBV7-2 and TRBJ2-5, is GAGVSQSPSNKVTEKGKDVELRCDPISGHTALYWYRQSLGQGLEFLIYFQGNSAPDKSGLPSDRFSAERTGGSVSTLTIQRTQQEDSAVYLCASSLRGRGQETQYFGPGTRLLVL.

This chain uses TRBV5-1 with TRBJ2-1; 11 bases align to TRBD2. V gave up 0 bases and J gave up 8 bases; unmatched junction bases: 7. The germline V gene has CDR1 SGHRS and CDR2 YFSETQ. The CDR3 has 16 residues. The CDR3 sequence is CASSLGLAGRGDEQFF. The CDR3, as DNA: TGCGCCAGCAGCTTGGGACTAGCGGGAAGGGGCGATGAGCAGTTCTTC.

The chain recombines TRBV19 with TRBJ2-5; 7 bases are a match to TRBD2. V lost 5 bases to trimming and J lost 7 bases; unmatched junction nucleotides: 10. This CDR3 region has 14 residues. Germline V gene lookup returns CDR1 LNHDA and CDR2 SQIVND (reference sequence). The CDR3 sequence: CASSVTGGRWTQYF. The CDR3 DNA sequence: TGTGCCAGTAGTGTTACCGGGGGGAGATGGACCCAGTACTTC.

The chain is built from TRBV5-6 and TRBJ1-2, with 8 positions matching TRBD1. V shed 3 bases and J 7 bases; nucleotides not matched to a gene: 8. The CDR3 is made up of 14 amino acids. Per germline, CDR1 SGHDT and CDR2 YYEEEE. In nucleotides, the CDR3 is TGTGCCAGCAGCTCCCAGGGGGCGCGGGGTGGCTACACCTTC. Protein: CASSSQGARGGYTF.

This rearrangement joins TRBV7-5 to TRBJ1-2; the table names TRBD1, a call not compared with the DNA. TRBV7-5 is termed a pseudogene. The CDR3 consists of 14 residues. CDR3 in amino acids: CVRSFLWQDYGYTF. As DNA, the CDR3 is TGTGTCAGAAGCTTCCTTTGGCAGGACTATGGCTACACCTTC.

The chain employs TRBV9 and TRBJ1-1; D is ambiguous. V was shortened by 4 bases and J by 0 bases, with 10 bases between the two germline ends. CDR1 and CDR2 (germline): SGDLS, YYNGEE. This CDR3 region has 14 residues. CDR3 DNA sequence: TGTGCCAGCAGCCCCCAGGCCATGAACACTGAAGCTTTCTTT. As protein: CASSPQAMNTEAFF.

The rearrangement joins TRBV19 to TRBJ2-1, with TRBD2 matching 13 bases. Germline assignment: CDR1 LNHDA and CDR2 SQIVND (reference sequence). CDR3 length: 19 residues. V dropped 5 bases and J dropped 6; count of bases not matched to a gene: 16. The CDR3 DNA reads as TGTGCCAGTAGTTCCGGACTAGCGGGAGTATCTACGTGGGGCAATGAGCAGTTCTTC. Translated: CASSSGLAGVSTWGNEQFF.

This chain links TRBV29-1 with TRBJ2-3, with TRBD2 matching 8 bases. From germline, CDR1 is SQVTM and CDR2 ANQGSEA. CDR3 length: 15 residues. V dropped 3 bases and J dropped 0; count of bases not matched to a gene: 5. CDR3 region: CSVDGGGGSTDTQYF. The DNA for the CDR3 is TGCAGCGTTGACGGCGGCGGGGGGAGCACAGATACGCAGTATTTT.

The J gene is TRBJ2-7, the V gene TRBV7-8; a weak D match, TRBD2 (6 bases). In germline, CDR1 is SGHVS, CDR2 FQNEAQ. V was shortened by 5 bases and J by 4 bases, with 18 bases between the two germline ends. This CDR3 comprises 15 residues. CDR3 region: CASSRNRELGYEQYF. The CDR3 DNA is TGTGCCAGCAGCAGAAACCGGGAGTTGGGGTACGAGCAGTACTTC.

V usage is TRBV15 and J usage is TRBJ1-3; D remains unclear. Trimming pared 0 bases from V and 2 bases from J, leaving 5 bases between. The CDR3 consists of 14 residues. Per germline, CDR1 LNHNV and CDR2 YYDKDF (reference sequence). The CDR3 protein is CATSREEPGNTIYF. DNA for the CDR3: TGTGCCACCAGCAGAGAGGAGCCTGGAAACACCATATATTTT.

CDR3: CANGTGGSRHEQYF. CDR3 nucleotide sequence: TGTGCCAACGGGACAGGGGGCAGCCGTCACGAGCAGTACTTC. The rearrangement links TRBV7-9 to TRBJ2-7; 12 bases line up with TRBD1. CDR3 length: 14 residues. The V segment lost 10 bases and the J segment 5 bases; nucleotides outside the gene matches: 9. Germline V gene data show CDR1 as SEHNR and CDR2 as FQNEAQ (reference sequence).

This clone came up once. The V gene is TRBV2, the J gene TRBJ2-2, with D perhaps matching TRBD1 (6 bases). Germline CDR1 reads SNHLY; CDR2 reads FYNNEI. With 4 bases removed from V and 2 bases from J, the gap between germline ends came to 8 bases. This CDR3 is built from 14 residues. The CDR3 sequence is CASSGTVNTGELFF. CDR3 DNA sequence: TGTGCCAGCAGTGGGACAGTAAACACCGGGGAGCTGTTTTTT.